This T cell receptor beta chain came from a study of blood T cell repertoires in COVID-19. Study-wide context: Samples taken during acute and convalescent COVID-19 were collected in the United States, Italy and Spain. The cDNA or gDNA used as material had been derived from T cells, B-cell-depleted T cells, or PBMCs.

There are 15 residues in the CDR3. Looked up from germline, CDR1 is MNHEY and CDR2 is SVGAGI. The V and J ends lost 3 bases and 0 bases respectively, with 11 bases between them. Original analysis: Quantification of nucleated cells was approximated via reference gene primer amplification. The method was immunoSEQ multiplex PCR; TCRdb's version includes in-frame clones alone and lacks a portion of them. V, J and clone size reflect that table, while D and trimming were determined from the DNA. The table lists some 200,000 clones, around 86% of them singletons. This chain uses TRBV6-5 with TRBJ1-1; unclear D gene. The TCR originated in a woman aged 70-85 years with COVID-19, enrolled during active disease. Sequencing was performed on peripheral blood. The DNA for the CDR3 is TGTGCCAGCAGTTATTTGCGGGGAATGAACACTGAAGCTTTCTTT. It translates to CASSYLRGMNTEAFF.